This TCR beta chain derives from a study of T-cell reconstitution after alpha-beta-depleted transplantation in children. Trimming stripped 0 bases from V and 7 bases from J, with 15 bases between. The V gene's germline CDR1 is MNHEY and CDR2 SVGEGT. CDR3 length: 15 residues. General observations from the study: In patients about two months after transplant, alpha-beta T cells reportedly arose from several hundred expanded graft clones. There were some patients whose high TCRbeta diversity at day 60 came from surviving recipient T cells and thymic progenitors. T-cell counts and diversity were attributed mostly to newly produced T cells one year after transplant.

On this clonotype itself: Its antigen is currently unknown.

For TCRbeta, the library was prepared with unique molecular identifiers. TCRdb re-analysed the PCR reads in MiXCR, keeping a single row per CDR3 protein. This table has roughly 500,000 distinct CDR3 sequences, about 11% appearing once. The J gene is TRBJ1-2, the V gene TRBV6-2 or TRBV6-3; unclear D gene. This receptor was obtained from a child aged 2-15 years with inherited bone marrow failure, due to receive a stem cell transplant. The sample here was PBMCs, taken before TCRalphabeta/CD19-depleted stem cell transplant. CDR3: CASSYSRLPNSGYTF. CDR3 in DNA: TGTGCCAGCAGTTACTCGAGACTACCGAATAGTGGCTACACCTTC.